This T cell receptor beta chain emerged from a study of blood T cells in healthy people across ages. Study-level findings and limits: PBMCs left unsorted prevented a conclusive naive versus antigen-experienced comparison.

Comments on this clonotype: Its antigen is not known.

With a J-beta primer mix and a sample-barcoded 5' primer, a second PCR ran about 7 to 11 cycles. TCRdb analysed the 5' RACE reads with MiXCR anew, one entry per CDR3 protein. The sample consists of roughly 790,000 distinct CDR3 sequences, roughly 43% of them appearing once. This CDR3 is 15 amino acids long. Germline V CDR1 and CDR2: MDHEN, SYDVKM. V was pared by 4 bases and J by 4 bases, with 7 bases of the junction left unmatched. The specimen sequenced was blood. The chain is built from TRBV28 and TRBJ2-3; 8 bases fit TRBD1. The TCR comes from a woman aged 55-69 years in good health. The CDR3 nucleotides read TGTGCCAGCAGTTCCCCGGGACAGGAACCAGATACGCAGTATTTT. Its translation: CASSSPGQEPDTQYF.